This TCR beta chain was captured by sequencing in a study of T cell responses to AZD1222 COVID-19 vaccine. Study conclusions and caveats: Spike-specific TCR depth and breadth grew after two AZD1222 doses.

Per germline, CDR1 SEHNR and CDR2 FQNEAQ (reference sequence). The V end lost 5 bases, the J end lost 8 bases, and 21 bases lay between the germline ends. This CDR3 contains 16 residues. Concerning this clone: The antigen remains undetermined.

Here immunoSEQ multiplex PCR was the method, and the copy in TCRdb shows in-frame clones only, minus some. Found here are about 140,000 clones, about nine tenths of them singletons; the top ten hold around 3.6%. This sample comprised peripheral blood, obtained on day 0 of AZD1222 vaccination. This chain links TRBV7-9 with TRBJ1-4; the D is unclear. This receptor was identified in an adult in good health. The CDR3 DNA is TGTGCCAGCAGCATCCAGAGGGTTTACACGGAGGAAAAACTGTTTTTT. Protein product: CASSIQRVYTEEKLFF.